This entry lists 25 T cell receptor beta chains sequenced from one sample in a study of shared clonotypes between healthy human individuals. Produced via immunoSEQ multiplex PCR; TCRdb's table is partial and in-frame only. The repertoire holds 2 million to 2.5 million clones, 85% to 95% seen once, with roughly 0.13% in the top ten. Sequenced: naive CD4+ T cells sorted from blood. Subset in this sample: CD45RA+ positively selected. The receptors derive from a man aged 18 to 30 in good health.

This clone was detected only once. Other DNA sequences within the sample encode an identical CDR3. The CDR3: CASRGGQNTEAFF. CDR3 DNA: TGTGCCAGCCGCGGGGGGCAGAACACTGAAGCTTTCTTT. V usage is TRBV6-1 and J usage is TRBJ1-1; a possible D gene is TRBD1 (6 bases). The CDR3 covers 13 residues. The V end lost 8 bases, the J end lost 1 base, and 11 bases lay between the germline ends. Germline CDR1 is MNHNS and CDR2 is SASEGT.

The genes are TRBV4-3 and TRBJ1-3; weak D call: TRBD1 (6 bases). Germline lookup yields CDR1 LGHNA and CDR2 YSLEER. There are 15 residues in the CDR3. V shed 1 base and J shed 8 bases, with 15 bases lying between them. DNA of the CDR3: TGCGCCAGCAGCCAAGGGGAAGGGGGTACGGACACCATATATTTT. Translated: CASSQGEGGTDTIYF.

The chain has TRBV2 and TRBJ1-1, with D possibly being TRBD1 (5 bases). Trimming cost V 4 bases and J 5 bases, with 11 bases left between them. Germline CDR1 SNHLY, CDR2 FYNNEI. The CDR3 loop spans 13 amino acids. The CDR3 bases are TGTGCCAGCAGTGGGGTGACAGTTACTGAAGCTTTCTTT. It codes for CASSGVTVTEAFF.

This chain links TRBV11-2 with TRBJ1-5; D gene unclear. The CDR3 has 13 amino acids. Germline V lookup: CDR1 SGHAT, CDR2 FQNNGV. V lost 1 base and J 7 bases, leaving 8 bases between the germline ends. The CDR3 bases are TGTGCCAGCAGCTTAGGGGAGGTACAGCCCCAGCATTTT. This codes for CASSLGEVQPQHF.

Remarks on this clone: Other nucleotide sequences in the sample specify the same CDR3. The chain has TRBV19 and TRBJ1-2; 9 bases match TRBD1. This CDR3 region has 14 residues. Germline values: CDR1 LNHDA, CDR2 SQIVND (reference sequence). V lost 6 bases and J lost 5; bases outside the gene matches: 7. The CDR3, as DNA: TGTGCCAGTAGCATACTACAGGGGGCTTATGGCTACACCTTC. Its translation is CASSILQGAYGYTF.

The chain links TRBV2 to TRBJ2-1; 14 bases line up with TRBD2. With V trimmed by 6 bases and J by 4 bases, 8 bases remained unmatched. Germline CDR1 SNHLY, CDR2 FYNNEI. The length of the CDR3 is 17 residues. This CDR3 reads CASRGGTSGSRYNEQFF. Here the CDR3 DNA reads TGTGCCAGCAGGGGTGGGACTAGCGGGAGTCGATACAATGAGCAGTTCTTC.

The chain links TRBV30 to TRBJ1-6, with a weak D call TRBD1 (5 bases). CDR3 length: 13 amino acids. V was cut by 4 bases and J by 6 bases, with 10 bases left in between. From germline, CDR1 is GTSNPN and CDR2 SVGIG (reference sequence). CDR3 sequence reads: CAWKGGVNSPLHF. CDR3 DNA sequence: TGTGCCTGGAAAGGAGGGGTTAATTCACCCCTCCACTTT. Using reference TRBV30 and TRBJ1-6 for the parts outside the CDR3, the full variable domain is SQTIHQWPATLVQPVGSPLSLECTVEGTSNPNLYWYRQAAGRGLQLLFYSVGIGQISSEVPQNLSASRPQDRQFILSSKKLLLSDSGFYLCAWKGGVNSPLHFGNGTRLTVT.

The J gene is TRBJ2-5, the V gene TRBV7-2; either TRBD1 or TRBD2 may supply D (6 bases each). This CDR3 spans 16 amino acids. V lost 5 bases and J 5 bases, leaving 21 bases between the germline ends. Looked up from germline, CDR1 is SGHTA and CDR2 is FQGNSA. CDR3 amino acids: CASSQLGGGRSETQYF. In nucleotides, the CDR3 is TGTGCCAGCAGCCAACTAGGTGGGGGGCGGTCGGAGACCCAGTACTTC. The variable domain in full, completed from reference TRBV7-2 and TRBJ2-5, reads GAGVSQSPSNKVTEKGKDVELRCDPISGHTALYWYRQSLGQGLEFLIYFQGNSAPDKSGLPSDRFSAERTGGSVSTLTIQRTQQEDSAVYLCASSQLGGGRSETQYFGPGTRLLVL.

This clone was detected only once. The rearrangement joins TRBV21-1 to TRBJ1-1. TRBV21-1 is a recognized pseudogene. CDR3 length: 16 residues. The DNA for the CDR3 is TGTGCCAGCAGCGTCCGGGTCCCCCGAGGCGTCACTGAAGCTTTCTTT. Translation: CASSVRVPRGVTEAFF.

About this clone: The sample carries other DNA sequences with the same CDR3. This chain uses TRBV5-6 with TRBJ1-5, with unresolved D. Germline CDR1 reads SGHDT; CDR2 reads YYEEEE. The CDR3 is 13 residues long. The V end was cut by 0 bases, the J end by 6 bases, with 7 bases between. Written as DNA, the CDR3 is TGTGCCAGCAGCTTGGGAGGCGGTCAGCCCCAGCATTTT. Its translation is CASSLGGGQPQHF.

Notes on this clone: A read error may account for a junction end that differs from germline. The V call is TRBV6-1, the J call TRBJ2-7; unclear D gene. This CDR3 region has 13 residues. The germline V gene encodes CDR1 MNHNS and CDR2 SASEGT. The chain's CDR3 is CASSGSEASLGHF. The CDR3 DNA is TGTGCCAGCAGTGGTTCCGAGGCGAGCCTAGGTCACTTC.

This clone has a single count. CDR3 region: CASSPVGLAGVEQFF. The CDR3 nucleotides are TGTGCCAGCAGTCCAGTGGGACTAGCGGGAGTTGAGCAGTTCTTC. The gene calls are TRBV7-2 and TRBJ2-1, with TRBD2 matching over 14 bases. V dropped 6 bases and J dropped 9; count of bases not matched to a gene: 7. The CDR3 contains 15 residues. CDR1 and CDR2 from the germline V gene are SGHTA and FQGNSA.

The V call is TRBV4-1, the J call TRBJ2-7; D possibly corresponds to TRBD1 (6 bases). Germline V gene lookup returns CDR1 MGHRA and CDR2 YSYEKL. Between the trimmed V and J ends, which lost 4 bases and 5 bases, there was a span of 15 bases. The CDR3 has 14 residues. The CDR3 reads CASSRQIQGNEQYF. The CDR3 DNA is TGCGCCAGCAGCCGGCAAATACAGGGTAACGAGCAGTACTTC.

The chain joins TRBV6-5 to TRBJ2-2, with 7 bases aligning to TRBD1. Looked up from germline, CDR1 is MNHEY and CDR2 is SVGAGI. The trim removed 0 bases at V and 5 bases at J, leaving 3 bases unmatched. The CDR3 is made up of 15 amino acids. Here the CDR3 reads CASSYSVRGTGELFF. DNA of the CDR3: TGTGCCAGCAGTTACTCGGTCAGGGGGACCGGGGAGCTGTTTTTT.

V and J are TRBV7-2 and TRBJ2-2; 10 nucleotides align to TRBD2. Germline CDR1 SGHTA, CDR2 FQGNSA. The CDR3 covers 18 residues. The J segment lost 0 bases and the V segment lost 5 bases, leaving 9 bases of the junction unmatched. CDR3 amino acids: CASSPRASGSPNTGELFF. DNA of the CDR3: TGTGCCAGCAGCCCCCGAGCTAGCGGGAGCCCGAACACCGGGGAGCTGTTTTTT.

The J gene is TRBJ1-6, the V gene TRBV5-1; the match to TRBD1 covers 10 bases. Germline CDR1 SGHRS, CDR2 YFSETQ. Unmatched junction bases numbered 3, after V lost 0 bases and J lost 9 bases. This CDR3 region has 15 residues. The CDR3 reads CASSLETGGTSPLHF. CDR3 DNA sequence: TGCGCCAGCAGCTTGGAGACAGGGGGCACTTCACCCCTCCACTTT.

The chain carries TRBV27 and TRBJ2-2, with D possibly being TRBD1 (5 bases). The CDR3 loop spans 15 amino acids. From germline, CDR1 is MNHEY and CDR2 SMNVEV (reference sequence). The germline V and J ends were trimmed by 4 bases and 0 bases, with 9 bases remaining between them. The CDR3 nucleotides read TGTGCCAGCAGTTCCAGGGTCGCGAACACCGGGGAGCTGTTTTTT. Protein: CASSSRVANTGELFF.

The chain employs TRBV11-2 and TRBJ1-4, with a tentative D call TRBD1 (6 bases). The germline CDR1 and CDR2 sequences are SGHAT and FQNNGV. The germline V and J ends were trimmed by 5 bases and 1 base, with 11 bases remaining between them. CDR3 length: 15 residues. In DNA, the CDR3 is TGTGCCAGCAGCCCCACAGGGAAAACTAATGAAAAACTGTTTTTT. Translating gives CASSPTGKTNEKLFF.

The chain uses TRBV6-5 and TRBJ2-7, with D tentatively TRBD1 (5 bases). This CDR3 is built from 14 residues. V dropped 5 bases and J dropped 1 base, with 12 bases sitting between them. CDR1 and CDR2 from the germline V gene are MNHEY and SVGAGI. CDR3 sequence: CASSHRKRSYEQYF. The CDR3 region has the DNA TGTGCCAGCAGTCACAGGAAAAGGTCCTACGAGCAGTACTTC.

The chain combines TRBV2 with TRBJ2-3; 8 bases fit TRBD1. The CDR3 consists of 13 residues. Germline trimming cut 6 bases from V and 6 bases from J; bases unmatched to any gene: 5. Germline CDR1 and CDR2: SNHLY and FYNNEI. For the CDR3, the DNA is TGTGCCAGCAGCGACAGGGGAATTGATACGCAGTATTTT. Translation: CASSDRGIDTQYF.

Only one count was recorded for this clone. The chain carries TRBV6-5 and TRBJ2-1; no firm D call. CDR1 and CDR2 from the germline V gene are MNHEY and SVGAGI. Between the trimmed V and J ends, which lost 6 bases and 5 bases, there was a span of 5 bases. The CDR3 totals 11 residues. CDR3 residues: CASRANNEQFF. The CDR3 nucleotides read TGTGCCAGCAGGGCCAACAATGAGCAGTTCTTC.

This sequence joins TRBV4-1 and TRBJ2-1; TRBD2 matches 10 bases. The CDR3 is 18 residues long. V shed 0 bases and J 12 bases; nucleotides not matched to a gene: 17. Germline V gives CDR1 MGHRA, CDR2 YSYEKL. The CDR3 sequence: CASSQEFRGLAPEMGQFF. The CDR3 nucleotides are TGCGCCAGCAGCCAAGAATTTCGGGGACTAGCGCCCGAGATGGGGCAGTTCTTC.

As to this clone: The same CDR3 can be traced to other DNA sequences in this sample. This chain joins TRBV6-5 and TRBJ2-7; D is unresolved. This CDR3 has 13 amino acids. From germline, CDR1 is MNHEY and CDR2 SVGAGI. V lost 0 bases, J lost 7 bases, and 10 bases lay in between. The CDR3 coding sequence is TGTGCCAGCAGTTACTCGAATTCTGGGGAGCAGTACTTC. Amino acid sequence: CASSYSNSGEQYF.

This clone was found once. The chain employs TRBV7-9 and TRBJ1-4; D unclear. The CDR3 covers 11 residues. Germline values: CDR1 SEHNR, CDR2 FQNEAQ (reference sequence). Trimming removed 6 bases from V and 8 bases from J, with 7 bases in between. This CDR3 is CASSPVEKLFF. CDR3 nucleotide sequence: TGTGCCAGCAGTCCCGTGGAAAAACTGTTTTTT.

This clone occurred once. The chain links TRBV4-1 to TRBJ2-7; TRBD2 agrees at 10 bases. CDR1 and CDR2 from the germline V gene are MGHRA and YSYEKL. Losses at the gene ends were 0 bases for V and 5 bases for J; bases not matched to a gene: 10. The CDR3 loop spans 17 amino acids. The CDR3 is CASSQDGGGLATNEQYF. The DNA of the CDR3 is TGCGCCAGCAGCCAAGATGGGGGGGGACTAGCGACCAACGAGCAGTACTTC.